This record covers a single TCR beta chain. Germline CDR1 and CDR2: LGHDT and YNNKEL (reference sequence). Trimming took 4 bases from V and 2 from J, leaving 19 bases between them. This CDR3 is built from 17 residues. These data originate in a study of blood T cells in healthy people across ages. A second roughly 7 to 12 cycle PCR used barcoded and J-beta primers. TCRdb used MiXCR to reprocess the 5' RACE reads, holding one entry per CDR3 protein. The profile shows about 1.6 million distinct CDR3 sequences, around 35% of them singletons. This clonotype was obtained from a woman in her 30s in good health. The material sequenced was blood. The chain has TRBV3-1 and TRBJ2-3; perhaps TRBD1 as D (5 bases). The CDR3 sequence is CASSPLGTLGPTDTQYF. The DNA for the CDR3 is TGTGCCAGCAGCCCCCTCGGAACATTGGGGCCCACAGATACGCAGTATTTT.